These 20 T cell receptor beta chains were all obtained from the same sample, sequenced in a study of cytomegalovirus exposure and HLA in healthy donors. The PCR used 60 Vbeta and 13 Jbeta primers. Sequencing used immunoSEQ multiplex PCR; TCRdb keeps in-frame clones, though not all of them. The sample has some 90,000 clones, more than 60% seen once. Specimen: PBMCs. The source of these receptors is a boy aged 5-17 years in good health and CMV-seronegative.

V and J are TRBV28 and TRBJ2-3; tentatively, D is TRBD1 (5 bases). The CDR3 spans 16 residues. Trimming took 4 bases from V and 0 from J, leaving 14 bases between them. Germline lookup yields CDR1 MDHEN and CDR2 SYDVKM. The DNA of the CDR3 is TGTGCCAGCAGTTCCGAGACAGATATGAGCACAGATACGCAGTATTTT. Protein product: CASSSETDMSTDTQYF.

V gene TRBV2 combines with J gene TRBJ2-2; TRBD1 is a possible D gene (6 bases). Germline CDR1 and CDR2: SNHLY and FYNNEI. The CDR3 is made up of 17 amino acids. V was shortened by 7 bases and J by 0 bases, with 18 bases between the two germline ends. CDR3 sequence reads: CASMPQGRAPNTGELFF. The CDR3 region has the DNA TGTGCCAGCATGCCGCAGGGGCGGGCACCGAACACCGGGGAGCTGTTTTTT.

The gene calls are TRBV29-1 and TRBJ2-7; maybe TRBD1 (5 bases). The CDR3 totals 11 residues. Germline V CDR1 and CDR2: SQVTM, ANQGSEA. V was clipped by 5 bases and J by 3 bases, with 8 bases between them. CDR3 DNA sequence: TGCAGCGTTTTCAGGGACTACGAGCAGTACTTC. As protein: CSVFRDYEQYF.

A few counts support this clone. The chain has TRBV10-2 and TRBJ1-1, with D tentatively TRBD1 (6 bases). V lost 0 bases and J lost 0, with 8 bases in between. The CDR3 contains 15 residues. The germline CDR1 and CDR2 sequences are WSHSY and SAAADI. This chain's CDR3 is CASSESRGMNTEAFF. CDR3 DNA sequence: TGCGCCAGCAGTGAGTCGAGGGGGATGAACACTGAAGCTTTCTTT.

This clone was counted a single time. The same CDR3 can be traced to other DNA sequences in this sample. The rearrangement uses TRBV18 and TRBJ2-3; TRBD2 might be the D (5 bases). Looked up from germline, CDR1 is KGHSH and CDR2 is LQKENI. The V end was cut by 3 bases, the J end by 2 bases, with 6 bases between. The CDR3 totals 13 residues. The CDR3 bases are TGTGCCAGCTCACCGACTACCACAGATACGCAGTATTTT. It yields the protein CASSPTTTDTQYF. Filled out from reference TRBV18 and TRBJ2-3, the complete variable domain reads NAGVMQNPRHLVRRRGQEARLRCSPMKGHSHVYWYRQLPEEGLKFMVYLQKENIIDESGMPKERFSAEFPKEGPSILRIQQVVRGDSAAYFCASSPTTTDTQYFGPGTRLTVL.

The rearrangement joins TRBV6-5 to TRBJ1-1; 8 bases match TRBD1. The CDR3 runs to 14 residues. The V gene's germline CDR1 is MNHEY and CDR2 SVGAGI. V lost 5 bases to trimming and J lost 4 bases; unmatched junction nucleotides: 6. This CDR3 reads CASSPDRAATEAFF. CDR3 DNA: TGTGCCAGCAGTCCGGACAGGGCGGCCACTGAAGCTTTCTTT.

This clone showed up just a few times. This sequence joins TRBV14 and TRBJ2-1, with unresolved D. Per germline, CDR1 SGHDN and CDR2 FVKESK. This CDR3 has 15 residues. The V end was cut by 1 base, the J end by 8 bases, with 15 bases between. CDR3 residues: CASSQASLGIDEQFF. DNA for the CDR3: TGTGCCAGCAGCCAAGCGAGCCTGGGCATCGATGAGCAGTTCTTC.

V gene TRBV28 combines with J gene TRBJ2-7, with TRBD2 matching over 9 bases. The trim removed 6 bases at V and 4 bases at J, leaving 4 bases unmatched. The CDR3 runs to 13 residues. CDR1 is MDHEN and CDR2 is SYDVKM in the germline V gene. CDR3 nucleotide sequence: TGTGCCAGCAGGACTAGCGGAGATTACGAGCAGTACTTC. As protein: CASRTSGDYEQYF.

The V call is TRBV5-8, the J call TRBJ1-1; 10 bases map to TRBD1. The CDR3 sequence is 15 residues long. V was clipped by 3 bases and J by 5 bases; unmatched bases: 7. Germline V gene sequence: CDR1 SGHTS, CDR2 YDEGEE. CDR3 nucleotide sequence: TGTGCCAGCAGCTGGGCCGGACAGGGGGGGACTGAAGCTTTCTTT. This codes for CASSWAGQGGTEAFF.

The chain combines TRBV13 with TRBJ2-1; 10 nucleotides line up with TRBD2. CDR3 length equals 18 residues. CDR1 and CDR2 from the germline V gene are PRHDT and FYEKMQ (reference sequence). Trimming at V came to 4 bases and at J to 0 bases, leaving 9 bases not matched to a gene. CDR3 bases: TGTGCCAGCAGCTCATATTATAGCGGGGGGTCCTCCTACAATGAGCAGTTCTTC. It encodes CASSSYYSGGSSYNEQFF.

The J gene is TRBJ2-7, the V gene TRBV15; 11 bases line up with TRBD1. Germline lookup yields CDR1 LNHNV and CDR2 YYDKDF (reference sequence). This CDR3 has 16 amino acids. J lost 2 bases, V lost 0 bases, and 3 bases had no gene match. CDR3 amino acids: CATSREKGQGAYEQYF. In DNA form, the CDR3 reads TGTGCCACCAGCAGAGAAAAGGGACAGGGGGCCTACGAGCAGTACTTC.

The chain joins TRBV7-9 to TRBJ1-1; TRBD1 matches at 8 bases. The CDR3 has 12 residues. V was pared by 3 bases and J by 11 bases, with 5 bases of the junction left unmatched. Germline V gene data show CDR1 as SEHNR and CDR2 as FQNEAQ (reference sequence). CDR3 loop: CASSFGTGTAFF. In DNA form, the CDR3 reads TGTGCCAGCAGCTTCGGGACAGGAACGGCTTTCTTT. Together with reference TRBV7-9 and TRBJ1-1, the CDR3 gives the full variable domain: DTGVSQNPRHKITKRGQNVTFRCDPISEHNRLYWYRQTLGQGPEFLTYFQNEAQLEKSRLLSDRFSAERPKGSFSTLEIQRTEQGDSAMYLCASSFGTGTAFFGQGTRLTVV.

This rearrangement joins TRBV28 to TRBJ2-1; TRBD2 aligns across 11 bases. The CDR3 contains 15 residues. Per germline, CDR1 MDHEN and CDR2 SYDVKM. V dropped 5 bases and J dropped 7; count of bases not matched to a gene: 7. The CDR3 loop reads CASSPTSGSLNEQFF. The CDR3 DNA reads as TGTGCCAGCAGTCCTACTAGCGGGAGCTTGAATGAGCAGTTCTTC.

The chain uses TRBV6-5 and TRBJ1-4; TRBD1 might be the D (6 bases). The V and J ends lost 5 bases and 5 bases respectively, with 12 bases between them. Germline V gene lookup returns CDR1 MNHEY and CDR2 SVGAGI. The CDR3 length is 14 residues. The CDR3 DNA reads TGTGCCAGCAGTCTGACAGGCCAGAATGAAAAACTGTTTTTT. It encodes CASSLTGQNEKLFF.

This chain uses TRBV6-5 with TRBJ2-3, with unresolved D. Per the germline V gene, CDR1 is MNHEY and CDR2 is SVGAGI. The length of the CDR3 is 16 residues. Deletions cut 0 bases from V and 4 bases from J, with 14 bases between. CDR3 region: CASSYSVDLEADTQYF. The CDR3 DNA follows: TGTGCCAGCAGTTACTCAGTAGATTTAGAGGCAGATACGCAGTATTTT.

This sequence joins TRBV4-3 and TRBJ2-1; 11 nucleotides match TRBD2. The germline V gene has CDR1 LGHNA and CDR2 YSLEER. The CDR3 covers 15 residues. Unmatched junction bases numbered 4, after V lost 3 bases and J lost 6 bases. This CDR3 reads CASSQGTSGSNEQFF. The CDR3 DNA follows: TGCGCCAGCAGCCAGGGTACTAGCGGGAGCAATGAGCAGTTCTTC.

This chain joins TRBV7-9 and TRBJ1-5; D is undetermined. The CDR3 covers 14 residues. Germline V CDR1 and CDR2: SEHNR, FQNEAQ (reference sequence). The V end lost 1 base, the J end lost 8 bases, and 12 bases lay between the germline ends. CDR3 residues: CASSLVPGKEPQHF. Written as DNA, the CDR3 is TGTGCCAGCAGCTTAGTGCCAGGAAAAGAGCCCCAGCATTTT.

The chain combines TRBV6-6 with TRBJ1-5; no definite D call. Germline V lookup: CDR1 MNHNY, CDR2 SVGAGI (reference sequence). The V and J ends lost 8 bases and 5 bases respectively, with 10 bases between them. The CDR3 spans 12 residues. The CDR3 DNA follows: TGTGCCAGCCGACCAGAGGATCAGCCCCAGCATTTT. Translating gives CASRPEDQPQHF.

The chain carries TRBV7-9 and TRBJ1-1, with TRBD1 matching over 8 bases. Germline-derived CDR1 and CDR2 are SEHNR and FQNEAQ (reference sequence). The CDR3 has 14 amino acids. V was clipped by 5 bases and J by 6 bases; unmatched bases: 8. The CDR3: CASSDPAGGSEAFF. The CDR3 DNA reads as TGTGCCAGCAGCGACCCAGCAGGGGGCTCTGAAGCTTTCTTT. The variable domain in full, with the rest retrieved from reference TRBV7-9 and TRBJ1-1, is DTGVSQNPRHKITKRGQNVTFRCDPISEHNRLYWYRQTLGQGPEFLTYFQNEAQLEKSRLLSDRFSAERPKGSFSTLEIQRTEQGDSAMYLCASSDPAGGSEAFFGQGTRLTVV.

The chain has TRBV7-2 and TRBJ1-1, with D perhaps matching TRBD1 (6 bases). The CDR3 contains 12 residues. Germline CDR1 reads SGHTA; CDR2 reads FQGNSA. The germline V and J ends were trimmed by 2 bases and 8 bases, with 9 bases remaining between them. The CDR3 loop reads CASSLMDSEAFF. The CDR3 DNA is TGTGCCAGCAGCTTAATGGACAGCGAAGCTTTCTTT.